The sample holds a few counts of the clone carrying this T cell receptor beta chain. The antigen is unknown. Germline V CDR1 and CDR2: MNHEY, SVGAGI. This CDR3 is built from 12 residues. Trimming took off 2 bases at V and 6 bases at J, with 4 bases between the two ends. Graves' hyperthyroidism qualified as stable when ophthalmopathy did not progress within 18 months. Any patient presenting with uncontrolled infection, other autoimmune disease, pregnancy or lactation was left out. This sample stems from a study of T cells in Graves' hyperthyroidism and ophthalmopathy. Findings of the study overall: Researchers found most expanded thyroid clonotypes above 0.001 in blood as well.

The TCR beta CDR3 regions underwent amplification using RNA transcripts as the source. Carried out on the TCR CDR3, a first-round RT-PCR used the HTBI primer set. Using its own MiXCR run on the multiplex PCR reads, TCRdb lists one record per CDR3 protein. The sample lists 340,000 or so distinct CDR3 sequences; 15% to 20% were seen once. The chain carries TRBV6-5 and TRBJ2-2, with D uncertain. Sequenced material: blood. This receptor was identified in a man younger than 45 with Graves' hyperthyroidism. The CDR3 loop reads CASSYLSGELFF. The DNA of the CDR3 is TGTGCCAGCAGTTACCTATCCGGGGAGCTGTTTTTT.